The sample holds many counts of the clone carrying this T cell receptor (beta chain). Its antigen is not identified. For TCR beta, libraries came from quantitative 5'-RACE with molecular barcodes. MiXCR, run by TCRdb on the 5' RACE reads, gives a single entry per CDR3 protein. The data hold fewer than 550,000 distinct CDR3 sequences, with less than 6% observed a single time. Germline lookup yields CDR1 SGHTA and CDR2 FQGNSA. Germline trimming cut 3 bases from V and 5 bases from J; bases unmatched to any gene: 11. CDR3 length equals 16 residues. This entry is derived from a study of CD8 T cells in ankylosing spondylitis. Findings and caveats of the study: Made up of eight or nine highly homologous variants, a TCR beta motif appeared characteristic of ankylosing spondylitis blood. As for the disease-linked clones, they showed a CD8+ phenotype and occurred at relatively low frequencies in peripheral blood. Past research had described some motif variants in reactive arthritis synovial fluid and blood. Clones linked to disease were reported to show significant enrichment in matched ankylosing spondylitis synovial fluid.

This TCR derives from a male donor with ankylosing spondylitis. Sequencing was carried out using blood, either unsorted or a sorted T cell fraction (not recorded which). V usage is TRBV7-2 and J usage is TRBJ1-2; 8 bases line up with TRBD1. The CDR3 nucleotides read TGTGCCAGCAGCTTCTTCCAGGGGGCGCTCGGATATGGCTACACCTTC. It codes for CASSFFQGALGYGYTF.